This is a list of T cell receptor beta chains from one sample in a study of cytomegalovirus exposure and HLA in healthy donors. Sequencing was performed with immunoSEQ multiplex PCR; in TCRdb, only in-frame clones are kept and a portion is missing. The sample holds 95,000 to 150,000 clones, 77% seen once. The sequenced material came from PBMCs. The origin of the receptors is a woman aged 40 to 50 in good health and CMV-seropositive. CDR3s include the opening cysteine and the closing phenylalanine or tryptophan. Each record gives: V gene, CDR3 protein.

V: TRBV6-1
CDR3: CASMTGEGLFF

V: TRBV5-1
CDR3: CASSLAGYGNQPQHF

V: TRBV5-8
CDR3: CASSFLPLASGITEQFF

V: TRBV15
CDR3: CATSRMDSDLLGEQYF

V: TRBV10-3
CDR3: CAISESKLAENEQFF

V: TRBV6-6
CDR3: CASGRQYGYTF

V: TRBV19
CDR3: CASSLGTSGVRRSNEQFF

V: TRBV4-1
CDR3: CASSQGIRTGEAFF

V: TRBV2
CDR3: CASSAVGSGANVLTF

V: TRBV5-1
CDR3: CASSSLGGESTEAFF

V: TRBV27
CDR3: CATGQGLGTDTQYF

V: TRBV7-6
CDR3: CASSLHASGRTGELFF

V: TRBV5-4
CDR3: CASSQGGARYGYTF

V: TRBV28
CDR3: CASTLLPGQGPDEQYF

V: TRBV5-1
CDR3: CASSVGGAGAKRDTQYF

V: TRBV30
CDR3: CAWAKGTGDQETQYF

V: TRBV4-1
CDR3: CASSPNRLAGVFSYNEQFF

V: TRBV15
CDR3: CATSRDQGWGANVLTF

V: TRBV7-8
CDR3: CASSKTRTMDEQFF

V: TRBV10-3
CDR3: CAIRSEGDTQYF

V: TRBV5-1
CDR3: CASSLEGENIQYF

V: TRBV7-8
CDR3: CASSLEQSYEQYF

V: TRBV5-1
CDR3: CASRGSGTDTQYF

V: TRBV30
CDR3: CAWRAGNTEAFF

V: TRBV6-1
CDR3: CASTLAGEWNEQFF

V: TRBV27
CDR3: CASRLISFREETQYF

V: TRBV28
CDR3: CASSLSTDYGYTF

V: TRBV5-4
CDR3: CASRRTGSGHEQYF

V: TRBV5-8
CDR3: CASSLRVNTEAFF

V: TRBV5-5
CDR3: CASSFEEGVSNEQFF

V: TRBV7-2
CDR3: CASSPEGDSNQPQHF

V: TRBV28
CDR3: CASNPRQLQETQYF

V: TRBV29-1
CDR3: CSVELRENRPYEQYF

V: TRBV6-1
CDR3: CASTNDYSYEQYF

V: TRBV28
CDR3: CASSPQGAAGANVLTF

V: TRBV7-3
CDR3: CASSSYSTGANVLTF

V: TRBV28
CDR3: CASSLGGTNYGYTF